The 9 T cell receptor beta chains below all came from one sample that was sequenced in a study of immune cell composition in non-small cell lung cancer. The method was immunoSEQ multiplex PCR; TCRdb's version includes in-frame clones alone and lacks a portion of them. The sample lists about 3,400 clones; around 83% were seen once. The normal lung sample lay at least 3 cm, and maximally far, from the tumour. What was sequenced was non-adjacent lung tissue. These receptors all stem from a human donor with non-small cell lung cancer.

This clone was found once. The chain combines TRBV18 with TRBJ2-1; 12 nucleotides line up with TRBD1. V gave up 3 bases and J gave up 5 bases; unmatched junction bases: 11. The CDR3 sequence is 18 residues long. The germline V gene has CDR1 KGHSH and CDR2 LQKENI. This CDR3 reads CASSPKSPGQGADNEQFF. CDR3 nucleotides: TGTGCCAGCTCACCGAAAAGTCCGGGACAGGGGGCTGACAATGAGCAGTTCTTC.

The chain links TRBV6-5 to TRBJ1-1; D remains unclear. Trimming stripped 2 bases from V and 4 bases from J, with 8 bases between. Germline assignment: CDR1 MNHEY and CDR2 SVGAGI. CDR3 length: 13 amino acids. In DNA, the CDR3 is TGTGCCAGCAGTTACGAAGCGGTCACTGAAGCTTTCTTT. Amino acids: CASSYEAVTEAFF.

This clone has only one observation. This sequence joins TRBV7-6 and TRBJ1-2; tentative D call: TRBD1 (5 bases). CDR1 is SGHVS, CDR2 FNYEAQ, per germline. This CDR3 has 12 amino acids. Trimming stripped 1 base from V and 8 bases from J, with 8 bases between. CDR3 region: CASSLEGKGYTF. CDR3 DNA sequence: TGTGCCAGCAGCTTAGAGGGGAAGGGCTACACCTTC.

The rearrangement joins TRBV7-3 to TRBJ2-1; D may be TRBD2 (5 bases). The length of the CDR3 is 15 residues. Germline values: CDR1 SGHTA, CDR2 FQGTGA. V was clipped by 2 bases and J by 6 bases, with 14 bases between them. DNA for the CDR3: TGTGCCAGCAGCTTAGTTCATACGGGGATCAATGAGCAGTTCTTC. Amino acids: CASSLVHTGINEQFF.

The chain recombines TRBV6-5 with TRBJ2-5, with a weak D call TRBD1 (5 bases). CDR3 size: 14 residues. CDR1 and CDR2 (germline): MNHEY, SVGAGI. Trimming took off 6 bases at V and 5 bases at J, with 16 bases between the two ends. The CDR3: CASRSISRVETQYF. CDR3 DNA: TGTGCCAGCAGGTCTATCTCCAGGGTTGAGACCCAGTACTTC.

The chain combines TRBV7-9 with TRBJ1-5; D is ambiguous. With 2 bases removed from V and 1 base from J, the gap between germline ends came to 9 bases. The CDR3 has 15 residues. The V gene's germline CDR1 is SEHNR and CDR2 FQNEAQ (reference sequence). In nucleotides, the CDR3 is TGTGCCAGCAGCTTATTACCGGGAAGCAATCAGCCCCAGCATTTT. Protein sequence: CASSLLPGSNQPQHF.

V usage is TRBV29-1 and J usage is TRBJ2-2; possible D gene TRBD1, 6 bases. This CDR3 is built from 15 residues. Trimming left V 3 bases short and J 1 base short, with 12 bases between. CDR1 and CDR2 from the germline V gene are SQVTM and ANQGSEA. The CDR3 nucleotides read TGCAGCGTTGAGGCCGCAGGGGTGAACACCGGGGAGCTGTTTTTT. This codes for CSVEAAGVNTGELFF.

This chain uses TRBV6-1 with TRBJ2-7; possible D gene TRBD2, 6 bases. The CDR3 has 13 residues. The germline CDR1 and CDR2 sequences are MNHNS and SASEGT. V lost 5 bases to trimming and J lost 2 bases, with 10 bases between them. The CDR3 reads CASSLADAYEQYF. CDR3 sequence (DNA): TGTGCCAGCAGTTTAGCGGACGCCTACGAGCAGTACTTC.

CDR3 nucleotides: TGTGCCAGCTCACCCCCGGGACAACTTGGCTACACCTTC. This translates into CASSPPGQLGYTF. The chain uses TRBV18 and TRBJ1-2, with D perhaps matching TRBD1 (6 bases). Germline V gives CDR1 KGHSH, CDR2 LQKENI. CDR3 length equals 13 residues. Trimming left V 3 bases short and J 7 bases short, with 12 bases between.